This T cell receptor (beta chain) was sequenced in a study of blood T cell repertoires in COVID-19. Study-level information: Italy, Spain and the United States were the sources of the convalescent and acute COVID-19 samples. Nucleic acid was either cDNA or gDNA, and it came from T cells, B-cell-depleted T cells, or PBMCs.

Recruited during active infection, patients (from Seattle) were subsequently followed longitudinally. Germline assignment: CDR1 KGHSH and CDR2 LQKENI. This CDR3 has 16 amino acids. Losses at the gene ends were 0 bases for V and 6 bases for J; bases not matched to a gene: 6. Original methodology: Reference gene primer amplification in the assay estimated nucleated cell counts. Method: immunoSEQ multiplex PCR; TCRdb's copy keeps in-frame clones and lacks some. D and trimming were read from the DNA, whereas the V and J calls and clone size are those reported in that table. The sample shows under 70,000 clones, approximately 90% of them seen only once.

J is TRBJ1-5 and V is TRBV18; 9 bases line up with TRBD1. Sequencing was carried out using peripheral blood. The source of this sequence is a woman in her sixties with COVID-19, enrolled during active disease. CDR3 nucleotide sequence: TGTGCCAGCTCACCACCTGGGACAGGGCTCGGTCAGCCCCAGCATTTT. This codes for CASSPPGTGLGQPQHF.